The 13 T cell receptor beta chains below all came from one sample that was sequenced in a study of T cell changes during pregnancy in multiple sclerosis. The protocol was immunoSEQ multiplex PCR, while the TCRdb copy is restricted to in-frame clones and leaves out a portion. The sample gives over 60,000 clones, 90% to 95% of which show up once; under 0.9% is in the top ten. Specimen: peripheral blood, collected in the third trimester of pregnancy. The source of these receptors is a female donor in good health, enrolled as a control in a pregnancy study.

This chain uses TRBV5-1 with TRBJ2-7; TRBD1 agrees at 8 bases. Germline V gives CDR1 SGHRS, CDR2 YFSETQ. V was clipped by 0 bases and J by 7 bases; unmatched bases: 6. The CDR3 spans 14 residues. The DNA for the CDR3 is TGCGCCAGCAGCTTGGCGGACAGGGTAATAGAGCAGTACTTC. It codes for CASSLADRVIEQYF.

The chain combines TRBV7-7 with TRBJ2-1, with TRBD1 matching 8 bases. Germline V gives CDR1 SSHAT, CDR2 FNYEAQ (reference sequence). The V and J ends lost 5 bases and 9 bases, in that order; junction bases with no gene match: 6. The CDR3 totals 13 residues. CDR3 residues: CASSTRTGSEQFF. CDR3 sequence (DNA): TGTGCCAGCAGCACCCGGACAGGGAGTGAGCAGTTCTTC.

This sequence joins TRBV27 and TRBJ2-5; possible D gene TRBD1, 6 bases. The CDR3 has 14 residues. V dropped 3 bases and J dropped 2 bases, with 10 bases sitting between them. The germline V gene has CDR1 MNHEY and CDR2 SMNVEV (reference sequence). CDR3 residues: CASSFAGTQETQYF. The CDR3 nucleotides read TGTGCCAGCAGTTTCGCCGGGACACAAGAGACCCAGTACTTC.

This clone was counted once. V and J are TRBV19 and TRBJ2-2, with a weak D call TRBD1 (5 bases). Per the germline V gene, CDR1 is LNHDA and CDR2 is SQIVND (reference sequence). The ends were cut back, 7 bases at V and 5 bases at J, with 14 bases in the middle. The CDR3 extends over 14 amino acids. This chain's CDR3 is CASINRGLTGELFF. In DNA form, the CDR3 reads TGTGCCAGTATTAATAGGGGCCTGACCGGGGAGCTGTTTTTT.

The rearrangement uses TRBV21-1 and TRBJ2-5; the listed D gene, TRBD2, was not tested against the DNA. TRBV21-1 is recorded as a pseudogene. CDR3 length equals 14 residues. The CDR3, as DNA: TGTGCCAGCAGCAACCAGAGCGGGATGGAGACCCAGTACTTC. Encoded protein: CASSNQSGMETQYF.

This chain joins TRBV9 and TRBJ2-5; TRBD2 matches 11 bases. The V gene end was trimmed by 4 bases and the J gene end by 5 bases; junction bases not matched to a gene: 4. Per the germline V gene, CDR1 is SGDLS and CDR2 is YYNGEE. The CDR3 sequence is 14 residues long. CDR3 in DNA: TGTGCCAGCAGCTCTAGGACTAGCGGGGAGACCCAGTACTTC. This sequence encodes CASSSRTSGETQYF.

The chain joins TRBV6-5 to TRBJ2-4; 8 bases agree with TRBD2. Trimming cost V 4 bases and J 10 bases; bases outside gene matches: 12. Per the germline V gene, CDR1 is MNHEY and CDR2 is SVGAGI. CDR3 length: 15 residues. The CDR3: CASSSAGTREGIQYF. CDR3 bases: TGTGCCAGCAGTTCTGCCGGGACTAGGGAGGGAATTCAGTACTTC.

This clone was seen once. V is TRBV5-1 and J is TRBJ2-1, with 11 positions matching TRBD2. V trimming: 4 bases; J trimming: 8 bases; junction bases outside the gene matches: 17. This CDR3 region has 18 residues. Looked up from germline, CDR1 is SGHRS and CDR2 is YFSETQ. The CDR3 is CASSTNIAGGPLADEQFF. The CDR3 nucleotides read TGCGCCAGCAGCACGAACATAGCGGGGGGGCCGCTTGCCGATGAGCAGTTCTTC.

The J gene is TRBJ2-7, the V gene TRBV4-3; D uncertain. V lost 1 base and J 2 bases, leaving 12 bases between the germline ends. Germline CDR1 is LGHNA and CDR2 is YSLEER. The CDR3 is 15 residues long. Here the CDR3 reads CASSQGAGRTYEQYF. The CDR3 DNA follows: TGCGCCAGCAGCCAAGGGGCAGGTAGAACCTACGAGCAGTACTTC.

CDR3 DNA: TGTGCCAGCTCACCAGGCAGGGGAGAGGATGGCTACACCTTC. It is translated as CASSPGRGEDGYTF. This chain connects TRBV18 to TRBJ1-2; D might be TRBD1 (6 bases). The CDR3 spans 14 residues. The germline V gene has CDR1 KGHSH and CDR2 LQKENI. Trimming shortened V by 2 bases and J by 6 bases, and 13 bases separated the two germline ends.

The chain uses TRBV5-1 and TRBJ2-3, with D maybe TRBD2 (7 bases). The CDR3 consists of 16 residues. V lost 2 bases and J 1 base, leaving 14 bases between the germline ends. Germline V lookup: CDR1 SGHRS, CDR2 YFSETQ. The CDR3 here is CASSFGGGLGTDTQYF. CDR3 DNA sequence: TGCGCCAGCAGCTTCGGCGGGGGCTTGGGCACAGATACGCAGTATTTT.

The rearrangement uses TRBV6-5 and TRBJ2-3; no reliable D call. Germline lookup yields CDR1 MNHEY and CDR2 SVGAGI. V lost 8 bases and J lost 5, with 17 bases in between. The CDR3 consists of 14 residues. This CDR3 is CASGSVAPKDTQYF. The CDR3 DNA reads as TGTGCCAGCGGATCGGTAGCTCCAAAAGATACGCAGTATTTT.

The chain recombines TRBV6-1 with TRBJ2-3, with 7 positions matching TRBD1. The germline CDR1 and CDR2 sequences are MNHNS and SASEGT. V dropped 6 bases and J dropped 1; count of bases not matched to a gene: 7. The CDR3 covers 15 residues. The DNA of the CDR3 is TGTGCCAGCAGCTTCGACAGGGTAGGCACAGATACGCAGTATTTT. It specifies CASSFDRVGTDTQYF.